Listed below are T cell receptor beta chains from one sample, sequenced in a study of radiotherapy plus CTLA-4 blockade in lung cancer. Sequencing used immunoSEQ multiplex PCR; TCRdb keeps in-frame clones, though not all of them. The sample consists of 64,000 or so clones, 65% to 80% of them appearing once. This specimen was peripheral blood, taken from a patient treated with radiotherapy plus ipilimumab. Source of these receptors: a human donor with non-small cell lung cancer whose response to radiotherapy plus ipilimumab could not be evaluated. The conserved cysteine and the conserved F or W are not part of the CDR3 here. The size entry is marked missing in some rows and otherwise reads once, few, many or a size class.

j_call	clone_size	v_call	cdr3_aa
TRBJ1-2	NA	TRBV10-3	AISESNRGGEHGYT
TRBJ2-7	few	TRBV5-7	ASSLSGGTYEQY
TRBJ1-2	NA	TRBV5-1	ASSLGVVDNSYGYT
TRBJ1-1	NA	TRBV27	ASSTSPGAGTEAF
TRBJ1-2	NA	TRBV19	ASRPLQGAVFGYT
TRBJ1-4	few	TRBV7-9	ASRQDNEKLF
TRBJ2-1	NA	TRBV7-9	ASSWSGQGTFYNEQF
TRBJ2-1	NA	TRBV18	ASSPGLARYNEQF
TRBJ2-7	NA	TRBV12-5	ASGDPPQGHEQY
TRBJ1-2	NA	TRBV5-1	ASSFLGQEREGGGYT
TRBJ2-5	NA	TRBV4-1	ASSRGLGGVETQY
TRBJ1-2	NA	TRBV9	ASSVASAGAEGYT
TRBJ1-2	NA	TRBV4-2	ASSQEIPGGIYGYT
TRBJ2-4	NA	TRBV7-2	ASSLIPGQGAGNIQY
TRBJ2-7	NA	TRBV28	ASTPSGTSYEQY
TRBJ2-1	NA	TRBV11-2	ASSSLAGGHRNNEQF
TRBJ2-2	NA	TRBV27	ASSPRTGSGELF
TRBJ2-7	NA	TRBV4-1	ASSQGLAGEQY
TRBJ1-5	NA	TRBV19	ASSKGQNSNQPQH
TRBJ1-4	once	TRBV6-5	ASRRTGGDEKLF
TRBJ1-4	NA	TRBV6-1	ASSDGNWEKLF
TRBJ1-5	few	TRBV6-5	ASQWCSQPQH
TRBJ2-6	few	TRBV2	ASNPGGTGANVLT
TRBJ1-4	NA	TRBV30	AWDRDRGEKLF
TRBJ1-2	NA	TRBV7-2	ASSLGGAPEKDGYT
TRBJ2-4	once	TRBV19	ASSMAGVLAGAPKNIQY
TRBJ2-3	NA	TRBV7-2	ASSLAGGGADTQY
TRBJ2-2	NA	TRBV14	ASSRGTSGRRNTGELF
TRBJ2-3	NA	TRBV15	ATSREPGLAGGSYTDTQY
TRBJ1-3	few	TRBV5-4	ASSLGGNGNTIY
TRBJ1-1	few	TRBV7-2	ASSFLPTEAF
TRBJ1-2	once	TRBV7-2	ASSLSAGNYGYT
TRBJ1-3	few	TRBV18	ASSRDTSGNTIY
TRBJ1-2	NA	TRBV7-2	ASSSGQGVGYT
TRBJ1-1	NA	TRBV30	AWRDNRGQNTEAF
TRBJ1-1	NA	TRBV11-1	ASSFQGQNTEAF
TRBJ1-6	few	TRBV27	ASSLRMRGNSPLH
TRBJ2-4	NA	TRBV4-3	ASSQESLATLHIQY
TRBJ1-1	NA	TRBV5-1	ASSWGQGKGNTEAF
TRBJ2-3	NA	TRBV5-1	ASSLDQGGTDTQY
TRBJ2-3	NA	TRBV28	ASSVLQGRRDTQY
TRBJ2-7	medium-sized	TRBV19	ATRQTGPSYEQY
TRBJ1-5	NA	TRBV2	ASSRDNRLPQH
TRBJ1-1	once	TRBV6-1	ASSPRGGRGTEAF
TRBJ2-2	NA	TRBV5-1	ASIGDSFTGELF
TRBJ2-7	few	TRBV6-6	ASTTWYEQY
TRBJ2-7	NA	TRBV5-8	ASSLNMEEY
TRBJ1-2	NA	TRBV6-5	ASGRGTGSRGYT
TRBJ1-2	NA	TRBV6-1	ASRWDRYAGYT
TRBJ2-7	NA	TRBV6-5	ASSPAGSVAYEQY
TRBJ2-1	NA	TRBV5-1	ASSFAGGTEQF
TRBJ1-3	few	TRBV5-8	ASSLGQGEAIY
TRBJ2-5	NA	TRBV11-3	ASSPYPMRTQY
TRBJ2-1	NA	TRBV9	ASSAGTAYNEQF
TRBJ1-5	NA	TRBV19	ASSIAAGGGQPQH
TRBJ2-3	NA	TRBV7-8	ASSLVGAGGYTQY